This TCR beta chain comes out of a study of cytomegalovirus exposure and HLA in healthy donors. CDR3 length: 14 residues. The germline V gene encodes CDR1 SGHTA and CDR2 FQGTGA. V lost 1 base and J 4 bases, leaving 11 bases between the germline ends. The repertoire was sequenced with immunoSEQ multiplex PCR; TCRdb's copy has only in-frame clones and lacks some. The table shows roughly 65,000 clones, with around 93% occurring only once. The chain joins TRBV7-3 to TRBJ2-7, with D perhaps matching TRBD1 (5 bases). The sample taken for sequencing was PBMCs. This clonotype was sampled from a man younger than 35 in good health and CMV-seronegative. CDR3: CASSLRQSPYEQYF. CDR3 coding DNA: TGTGCCAGCAGCTTAAGACAGAGCCCGTACGAGCAGTACTTC. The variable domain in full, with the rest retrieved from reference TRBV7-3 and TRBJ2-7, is GAGVSQTPSNKVTEKGKYVELRCDPISGHTALYWYRQSLGQGPEFLIYFQGTGAADDSGLPNDRFFAVRPEGSVSTLKIQRTERGDSAVYLCASSLRQSPYEQYFGPGTRLTVT.